The 3 T cell receptor beta chains below were found in one sample sequenced in a study of post-analysis software for immune sequencing data. Findings of the study overall: The study found TRBV5-6, TRBV5-1 and TRBV20-1 among several TRBV segments more frequent in patients than controls.

Their cognate antigens are unknown. Every TCR beta cDNA library bore unique molecular identifiers. MiXCR, run by TCRdb on the PCR reads, gives a single entry per CDR3 protein. The sample contains about 620,000 distinct CDR3 sequences, about 44% of which appear only once. Input material: blood. The receptors here all came from a girl under 18 with multiple sclerosis.

The chain joins TRBV29-1 to TRBJ2-3; D remains unclear. CDR3 size: 12 residues. V was clipped by 2 bases and J by 2 bases, with 5 bases between them. Germline V gene data show CDR1 as SQVTM and CDR2 as ANQGSEA. For the CDR3, the DNA is TGCAGCGTTGAACCAGCCACAGATACGCAGTATTTT. It codes for CSVEPATDTQYF.

The CDR3 region is CAIPNPQGDGGYTF. The CDR3 coding sequence is TGTGCAATACCGAATCCACAGGGCGATGGGGGCTACACCTTC. The genes are TRBV12-3 or TRBV12-4 and TRBJ1-2; perhaps TRBD1 as D (6 bases). The length of the CDR3 is 14 residues.

V usage is TRBV4-1 and J usage is TRBJ1-2, with 12 bases that match TRBD1. The germline V gene has CDR1 MGHRA and CDR2 YSYEKL. The CDR3 has 19 amino acids. Unmatched junction bases numbered 10, after V lost 2 bases and J lost 0 bases. Written as DNA, the CDR3 is TGCGCCAGCAGCCAACCCACAAAGGGACAGGGGGCGTCTAACTATGGCTACACCTTC. It yields the protein CASSQPTKGQGASNYGYTF.